This is a list of T cell receptor beta chains from one sample in a study of cytomegalovirus exposure and HLA in healthy donors. Profiled with immunoSEQ multiplex PCR; TCRdb holds only in-frame clones, not every one. This table holds around 240,000 clones, 82% found once. Material for sequencing was PBMCs. The receptors shown here come from a woman in her forties in good health and CMV-seropositive. Both conserved end residues are part of each CDR3.

v_call cdr3_aa
TRBV7-2 CASSLTTRKNNEQFF
TRBV6-1 CATDRGAYEQYF
TRBV5-4 CASSSRIAFSTDTQYF
TRBV23-1 CASSQPRRRVRENTIYF
TRBV6-5 CASSYRQGVAIEQFF
TRBV9 CASSPRQGAPIYGYTF
TRBV5-4 CASSLGASRGNTEAFF
TRBV5-1 CASSLAGDGEQFF
TRBV7-9 CASSPGGSSYNEQFF
TRBV5-4 CASSRGGSDYEQYF
TRBV6-5 CASSSTRDRDHEQYF
TRBV29-1 CSVDRLPGTSGTDTQYF
TRBV6-5 CASRGDRLNSPLHF
TRBV27 CASSYGDRVNTEAFF
TRBV28 CASSPPLQGNTEAFF
TRBV5-1 CASMKDRTFQETQYF
TRBV10-3 CAISPFAGGNEQFF
TRBV18 CASSQTSGSRNEQFF
TRBV25-1 CASSEPGPNGELFF
TRBV7-9 CASSLPGDTEAFF
TRBV7-2 CASSPTRGGSTDTQYF
TRBV2 CAKQYLSNTEAFF
TRBV19 CATIYREETQYF
TRBV7-2 CASSPSGQILNYGYTF
TRBV7-3 CASSKGVYEQYF
TRBV4-1 CASSQGDYSSYEQYF
TRBV9 CASSREVMGTEAFF
TRBV18 CASCRRGGGTDTQYF
TRBV2 CASSAQRGDYEQYF
TRBV4-1 CASSQGGGGNEKLFF
TRBV2 CASPERGHEQFF
TRBV9 CASSPLAGTSGTQYF
TRBV19 CASSTSNSNQPQHF
TRBV7-9 CSSSLGADRVGYTF
TRBV5-6 CASSLNTGEAFF
TRBV10-3 CAISRDSYEQYF
TRBV10-2 CASSETANTEAFF
TRBV7-3 CASSLSWEAGELFF
TRBV4-1 CASSSMGGDQPQHF
TRBV10-3 CAISSRQGAHEQYF